The next 21 T cell receptor beta chains were all read from a single sample in a study of T-cell memory formation after mild COVID-19. TCRdb itself ran the 5' RACE reads through MiXCR, one entry per CDR3 protein. Among 250,000 to 300,000 distinct CDR3 sequences listed, less than 20% were seen once. Sequences were obtained from PBMCs or a T cell subset sorted from them (not recorded which). The receptors were gathered from a man aged 18 to 30 who had mild COVID-19 (a few samples of this study predate the infection). Cell type and time point are not known.

Comments on this clonotype: Since a much larger clone is just one base distant, this may be a read error. V and J are TRBV5-6 and TRBJ1-4, with 7 nucleotides matching TRBD1. V trimming: 1 base; J trimming: 6 bases; junction bases outside the gene matches: 3. The CDR3 sequence is 14 residues long. In germline, CDR1 is SGHDT, CDR2 YYEEEE. CDR3 nucleotides: TGTGCCAGCAGCTTGACAGGGGATGATGAAAAACTGTTTTTT. It is translated as CASSLTGDDEKLFF.

The table lists this clonotype with many counts. The rearrangement joins TRBV6-5 to TRBJ2-1, with D possibly TRBD1 on 7 matching bases. V lost 8 bases to trimming and J lost 0 bases, with 11 bases between them. In germline, CDR1 is MNHEY, CDR2 SVGAGI. The CDR3 is 14 amino acids. The DNA for the CDR3 is TGTGCCAGCGCGCGGGACAGCTCCTACAATGAGCAGTTCTTC. Protein: CASARDSSYNEQFF.

This chain uses TRBV6-5 with TRBJ2-1, with TRBD2 matching over 10 bases. Germline V gene data show CDR1 as MNHEY and CDR2 as SVGAGI. The junction had 7 bases not matched to a gene; V was cut back by 6 bases and J by 5 bases. There are 15 residues in the CDR3. The CDR3 sequence is CASSPTSGADNEQFF. In DNA form, the CDR3 reads TGTGCCAGCAGCCCCACTAGCGGGGCTGACAATGAGCAGTTCTTC.

This clonotype occurred a few times. A much larger clone differs by one base, so this may be a read error. The CDR3 spells CASSLSEGDTQYF. The CDR3 DNA sequence: TGTGCCAGCAGCTTAAGCGAGGGAGATACGCAGTATTTT. The V gene is TRBV7-3, the J gene TRBJ2-3; maybe TRBD2 (5 bases). Trimming shortened V by 1 base and J by 5 bases, and 7 bases separated the two germline ends. The CDR3 runs 13 residues. The V gene's germline CDR1 is SGHTA and CDR2 FQGTGA. The full variable domain, its missing parts supplied by reference TRBV7-3 and TRBJ2-3, is GAGVSQTPSNKVTEKGKYVELRCDPISGHTALYWYRQSLGQGPEFLIYFQGTGAADDSGLPNDRFFAVRPEGSVSTLKIQRTERGDSAVYLCASSLSEGDTQYFGPGTRLTVL.

Only a few counts were recorded for this clonotype. The chain joins TRBV3-1 to TRBJ2-4, with 14 bases identical to TRBD2. This CDR3 contains 15 residues. Per the germline V gene, CDR1 is LGHDT and CDR2 is YNNKEL (reference sequence). The V and J ends lost 4 bases and 8 bases, in that order; junction bases with no gene match: 4. The CDR3 region is CASSPTSGGADIQYF. The CDR3 bases are TGTGCCAGCAGCCCGACTAGCGGGGGGGCCGACATTCAGTACTTC.

This clonotype was counted a few times. The chain uses TRBV7-8 and TRBJ1-5; possibly TRBD1 for D (5 bases). The germline gives CDR1 SGHVS, CDR2 FQNEAQ. V dropped 5 bases and J dropped 15 bases, with 20 bases sitting between them. The CDR3 contains 13 residues. Here the CDR3 reads CASSEGRAGLSHF. DNA of the CDR3: TGTGCCAGCAGCGAGGGACGGGCGGGGTTGTCGCATTTT. Full variable domain (missing parts from reference TRBV7-8 and TRBJ1-5): GAGVSQSPRYKVAKRGQDVALRCDPISGHVSLFWYQQALGQGPEFLTYFQNEAQLDKSGLPSDRFFAERPEGSVSTLKIQRTQQEDSAVYLCASSEGRAGLSHFGDGTRLSIL.

The chain uses TRBV27 and TRBJ1-1, with 8 positions matching TRBD1. With V trimmed by 8 bases and J by 1 base, 3 bases remained unmatched. Germline CDR1 is MNHEY and CDR2 is SMNVEV (reference sequence). CDR3 size: 13 residues. CDR3 region: CASLGTGNTEAFF. The CDR3 DNA reads as TGTGCCAGCCTGGGGACAGGGAACACTGAAGCTTTCTTT.

This clonotype showed up just a few times. The chain is built from TRBV20-1 and TRBJ2-5; a weak D match, TRBD1 (5 bases). The CDR3 is 19 residues long. Per germline, CDR1 DFQATT and CDR2 SNEGSKA (reference sequence). Trimming removed 1 base at V and 3 bases at J, with 27 bases between. The CDR3 DNA follows: TGCAGTGCTAGAGTGAGCTTCACCCAGGGCTTCACCCGGGAAGAGACCCAGTACTTC. It translates to CSARVSFTQGFTREETQYF.

This clonotype came up a few times. The V and J genes are TRBV5-5 and TRBJ2-7; D is unclear. CDR3 size: 14 residues. Per germline, CDR1 SGHKS and CDR2 YYEKEE (reference sequence). The germline V and J ends were trimmed by 0 bases and 1 base, with 8 bases remaining between them. In DNA form, the CDR3 reads TGTGCCAGCAGCTTGGGGGCAGAGTCCTACGAGCAGTACGTC. Amino acids: CASSLGAESYEQYV.

The V call is TRBV10-3, the J call TRBJ1-2; 10 nucleotides match TRBD1. Trimming at V came to 7 bases and at J to 4 bases, leaving 12 bases not matched to a gene. CDR1 ENHRY and CDR2 SYGVKD come from the germline V gene. There are 16 residues in the CDR3. Written as DNA, the CDR3 is TGTGCCATCACACACCGCCGGGACAGGGGCAGCTATGGCTACACCTTC. It translates to CAITHRRDRGSYGYTF.

This clonotype was detected only a few times. The CDR3 sequence is CSATHPSGPNSYEQYF. The CDR3 DNA sequence: TGCAGTGCCACCCACCCATCAGGCCCCAACTCCTACGAGCAGTACTTC. This sequence joins TRBV20-1 and TRBJ2-7; D gene uncertain. The CDR3 runs 16 residues. Germline-derived CDR1 and CDR2 are DFQATT and SNEGSKA (reference sequence). The V end lost 6 bases, the J end lost 0 bases, and 21 bases lay between the germline ends.

The V and J genes are TRBV21-1 and TRBJ2-7; TRBD1, as called in the table, went unchecked against the DNA. TRBV21-1 is a pseudogene segment. This CDR3 is 18 amino acids long. In DNA form, the CDR3 reads TGTGCCAGTAGATTATCCGCCGGGCCGCGACAGGGGTACTACGAGCAGTACTTC. Its translation is CASRLSAGPRQGYYEQYF.

The V and J genes are TRBV7-2 and TRBJ2-3; D is unclear. Trimming took off 5 bases at V and 0 bases at J, with 9 bases between the two ends. Germline CDR1 reads SGHTA; CDR2 reads FQGNSA. This CDR3 comprises 14 residues. This chain's CDR3 is CASSTTGSTDTQYF. CDR3 in DNA: TGTGCCAGCAGCACGACTGGAAGCACAGATACGCAGTATTTT.

This clonotype was counted ten times or more. The chain is built from TRBV7-9 and TRBJ1-5; D remains ambiguous. Trimming took 1 base from V and 5 from J, leaving 6 bases between them. The CDR3 totals 13 residues. Germline V CDR1 and CDR2: SEHNR, FQNEAQ (reference sequence). This chain's CDR3 is CASSLDPHQPQHF. The CDR3, as DNA: TGTGCCAGCAGCTTAGATCCCCATCAGCCCCAGCATTTT.

Here the CDR3 reads CASSRNLDRGAFF. In DNA, the CDR3 is TGTGCCAGCAGCCGCAATCTCGACAGGGGAGCTTTCTTT. The rearrangement links TRBV7-2 to TRBJ1-1, with 8 nucleotides matching TRBD1. The germline V gene has CDR1 SGHTA and CDR2 FQGNSA. Trimming removed 5 bases from V and 10 bases from J; junction bases left unmatched: 9. The CDR3 consists of 13 residues.

The V gene is TRBV12-3 or TRBV12-4, the J gene TRBJ1-1; D remains ambiguous. The CDR3 length is 20 residues. Trimming cost V 6 bases and J 3 bases, with 32 bases left between them. CDR3 sequence: CASSFCNASPLVKEDTEAFF. In DNA, the CDR3 is TGTGCCAGCAGCTTCTGCAATGCGAGTCCGCTCGTTAAGGAAGACACTGAAGCTTTCTTT.

The genes are TRBV5-1 and TRBJ2-1; D uncertain. V gave up 6 bases and J gave up 5 bases, with 6 bases separating them. CDR1 and CDR2 from the germline V gene are SGHRS and YFSETQ. The CDR3 consists of 11 residues. This CDR3 reads CASIGNNEQFF. The CDR3 DNA is TGCGCCAGCATCGGTAACAATGAGCAGTTCTTC.

This CDR3 reads CSASHTGGNQPQHF. CDR3 bases: TGCAGTGCTAGCCACACAGGGGGCAATCAGCCCCAGCATTTT. J is TRBJ1-5 and V is TRBV20-1; 7 bases are shared with TRBD1. CDR1 is DFQATT and CDR2 is SNEGSKA in the germline V gene (reference sequence). V was clipped by 3 bases and J by 2 bases; unmatched bases: 4. The CDR3 has 14 amino acids.

V gene TRBV4-3 combines with J gene TRBJ2-3, with TRBD2 matching 11 bases. The CDR3 is 19 amino acids. V was pared by 3 bases and J by 0 bases, with 11 bases of the junction left unmatched. The germline gives CDR1 LGHNA, CDR2 YSLEER. For the CDR3, the DNA is TGCGCCAGCAGCCACATAAAGACTAGCGGGGAACTGAGCACAGATACGCAGTATTTT. This encodes CASSHIKTSGELSTDTQYF.

This clonotype was seen only a few times. This sequence joins TRBV28 and TRBJ1-6, with D possibly matching TRBD1 (5 bases). Per germline, CDR1 MDHEN and CDR2 SYDVKM. V was pared by 3 bases and J by 10 bases, with 16 bases between. The CDR3 extends over 15 amino acids. The CDR3 region is CASSLYGGWRSPLHF. Here the CDR3 DNA reads TGTGCCAGCAGTTTGTACGGGGGATGGAGATCACCCCTCCACTTT.

The chain uses TRBV12-3 or TRBV12-4 and TRBJ2-4, with D maybe TRBD2 (7 bases). The CDR3 has 15 residues. Trimming took off 10 bases at V and 0 bases at J, with 16 bases between the two ends. CDR3 DNA sequence: TGTGCCACCGTGATCGGGGGGCTAGCCAAAAACATTCAGTACTTC. Its translation is CATVIGGLAKNIQYF.